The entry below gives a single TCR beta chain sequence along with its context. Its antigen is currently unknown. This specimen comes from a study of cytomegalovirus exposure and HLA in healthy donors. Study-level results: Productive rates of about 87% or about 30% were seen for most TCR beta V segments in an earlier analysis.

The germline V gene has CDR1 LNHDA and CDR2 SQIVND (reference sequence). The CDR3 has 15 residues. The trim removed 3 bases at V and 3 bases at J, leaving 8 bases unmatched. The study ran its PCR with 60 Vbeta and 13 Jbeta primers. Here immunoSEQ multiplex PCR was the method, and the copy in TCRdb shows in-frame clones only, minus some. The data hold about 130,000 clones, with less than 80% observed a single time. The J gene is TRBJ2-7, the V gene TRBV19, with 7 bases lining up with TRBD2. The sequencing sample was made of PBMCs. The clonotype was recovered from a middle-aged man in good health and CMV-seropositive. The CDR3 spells CASSIRAGMNYEQYF. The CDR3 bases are TGTGCCAGTAGTATCCGAGCGGGAATGAACTACGAGCAGTACTTC.